These 24 T cell receptor beta chains came from one sample sequenced in a study of blood T cell repertoires in COVID-19. Sequenced by immunoSEQ multiplex PCR; TCRdb stores in-frame clones only, minus some. The repertoire includes roughly 300,000 clones, around 87% of them detected once, and about 7.8% sits in the top ten. Sequenced sample: peripheral blood. Receptor source: a woman aged 50 to 60 who had recovered from COVID-19.

This chain uses TRBV5-1 with TRBJ2-1, with 14 bases fitting TRBD2. The ends lost 3 bases at V and 14 bases at J; junction bases unmatched: 10. The CDR3 totals 15 residues. Germline CDR1 reads SGHRS; CDR2 reads YFSETQ. The CDR3 protein is CASSSMGTSGSREFF. The CDR3 DNA follows: TGCGCCAGCAGCTCTATGGGGACTAGCGGGAGTAGGGAGTTCTTC. The variable domain in full, with the rest retrieved from reference TRBV5-1 and TRBJ2-1, is KAGVTQTPRYLIKTRGQQVTLSCSPISGHRSVSWYQQTPGQGLQFLFEYFSETQRNKGNFPGRFSGRQFSNSRSEMNVSTLELGDSALYLCASSSMGTSGSREFFGPGTRLTVL.

The chain links TRBV19 to TRBJ2-2; 10 bases line up with TRBD1. With V trimmed by 3 bases and J by 6 bases, 7 bases remained unmatched. This CDR3 spans 16 amino acids. The germline gives CDR1 LNHDA, CDR2 SQIVND (reference sequence). The DNA of the CDR3 is TGTGCCAGTAGTATCCGGGACAGGGGATTGTCCGGGGAGCTGTTTTTT. Amino acids: CASSIRDRGLSGELFF.

V and J are TRBV4-1 and TRBJ2-2, with 10 bases matching TRBD2. From germline, CDR1 is MGHRA and CDR2 YSYEKL. There are 17 residues in the CDR3. The V and J ends lost 1 base and 3 bases, in that order; junction bases with no gene match: 5. The CDR3 region is CASSQALAGVHTGELFF. CDR3 nucleotides: TGCGCCAGCAGCCAAGCCCTAGCGGGGGTTCACACCGGGGAGCTGTTTTTT.

The chain is built from TRBV7-7 and TRBJ2-2, with D possibly being TRBD1 (6 bases). V lost 4 bases to trimming and J lost 3 bases, with 15 bases between them. The CDR3 is made up of 16 amino acids. Germline V gene lookup returns CDR1 SSHAT and CDR2 FNYEAQ (reference sequence). This CDR3 is CASSSTTGADTGELFF. CDR3 DNA: TGTGCCAGCAGCTCAACGACAGGTGCGGACACCGGGGAGCTGTTTTTT.

J is TRBJ2-3 and V is TRBV3-1 (or the pseudogene TRBV3-2); D is unclear. V dropped 4 bases and J dropped 3 bases, with 11 bases sitting between them. CDR1 is LGHDT and CDR2 is YNNKEL in the germline V gene (reference sequence). This CDR3 is 14 amino acids long. The CDR3 is CASSRHSRTDTQYF. In DNA form, the CDR3 reads TGTGCCAGCAGCCGCCACAGCCGGACAGATACGCAGTATTTT.

The V and J genes are TRBV7-2 and TRBJ2-7; 7 bases agree with TRBD2. The germline CDR1 and CDR2 sequences are SGHTA and FQGNSA. V was pared by 0 bases and J by 4 bases, with 6 bases of the junction left unmatched. CDR3 length equals 15 residues. DNA of the CDR3: TGTGCCAGCAGCTTAGCGGGAGGGCCAAATTACGAGCAGTACTTC. Protein sequence: CASSLAGGPNYEQYF.

The rearrangement joins TRBV27 to TRBJ2-2; 8 nucleotides line up with TRBD1. The junction had 6 bases not matched to a gene; V was cut back by 0 bases and J by 3 bases. The germline CDR1 and CDR2 sequences are MNHEY and SMNVEV (reference sequence). The CDR3 extends over 17 amino acids. The CDR3 nucleotides are TGTGCCAGCAGTTTATCGGCGGCAGGGGGCTACACCGGGGAGCTGTTTTTT. Translated, it gives CASSLSAAGGYTGELFF.

The J gene is TRBJ2-5, the V gene TRBV28; the match to TRBD2 covers 7 bases. Germline CDR1 is MDHEN and CDR2 is SYDVKM. The CDR3 length is 14 residues. After removal of 2 bases from V and 9 bases from J, the junction contained 9 bases not matched to a gene. The CDR3 reads CASSLVGGSAAQYF. The CDR3 DNA is TGTGCCAGCAGTTTAGTCGGGGGGTCCGCGGCCCAGTACTTC. The entire variable domain, with the rest obtained from reference TRBV28 and TRBJ2-5, is as follows: DVKVTQSSRYLVKRTGEKVFLECVQDMDHENMFWYRQDPGLGLRLIYFSYDVKMKEKGDIPEGYSVSREKKERFSLILESASTNQTSMYLCASSLVGGSAAQYFGPGTRLLVL.

This chain connects TRBV18 to TRBJ1-2; the D gene is possibly TRBD1 (6 bases). The CDR3 extends over 16 amino acids. Trimming stripped 6 bases from V and 6 bases from J, with 23 bases between. Germline loops: CDR1 KGHSH, CDR2 LQKENI. Here the CDR3 reads CASSKMIKQGLDGYTF. CDR3 nucleotides: TGTGCCAGCTCCAAAATGATAAAACAGGGTCTTGATGGCTACACCTTC. Combining the CDR3 with reference TRBV18 and TRBJ1-2 gives the whole variable domain NAGVMQNPRHLVRRRGQEARLRCSPMKGHSHVYWYRQLPEEGLKFMVYLQKENIIDESGMPKERFSAEFPKEGPSILRIQQVVRGDSAAYFCASSKMIKQGLDGYTFGSGTRLTVV.

The rearrangement uses TRBV7-2 and TRBJ2-3, with TRBD2 identical over 12 bases. Germline V gives CDR1 SGHTA, CDR2 FQGNSA. Trimming removed 1 base from V and 5 bases from J; junction bases left unmatched: 4. The CDR3 spans 16 residues. The CDR3: CASSLGLAGGQDTQYF. The CDR3 DNA is TGTGCCAGCAGCTTAGGGCTAGCGGGGGGGCAAGATACGCAGTATTTT.

There are a few counts of this clone. The CDR3 DNA follows: TGTGCCAGTAGTATGTGGCCAGGGGGAAAGGATCAGCCCCAGCATTTT. Protein: CASSMWPGGKDQPQHF. The rearrangement uses TRBV19 and TRBJ1-5; 7 bases map to TRBD1. Germline V gives CDR1 LNHDA, CDR2 SQIVND (reference sequence). V shed 3 bases, J shed 5 bases, and the junction held 10 bases outside the gene matches. The CDR3 spans 16 residues.

Notes on this clone: The germline gene is not matched at one end of the junction; a read error may be the cause. The rearrangement joins TRBV7-7 to TRBJ2-1; a possible D gene is TRBD2 (6 bases). Germline V gene sequence: CDR1 SSHAT, CDR2 FNYEAQ (reference sequence). CDR3 length: 14 residues. DNA for the CDR3: TGTGCTAGCAGCCCGTCCGGGAGTGACAATGAGCAGTTCTTC. Residues: CASSPSGSDNEQFF.

The rearrangement joins TRBV28 to TRBJ1-1; D might be TRBD1 (6 bases). This CDR3 has 13 residues. Trimming took off 5 bases at V and 4 bases at J, with 11 bases between the two ends. Looked up from germline, CDR1 is MDHEN and CDR2 is SYDVKM. CDR3 nucleotides: TGTGCCAGCAGTGTCATGGGGGCCACTGAAGCTTTCTTT. Amino acids: CASSVMGATEAFF.

This chain links TRBV27 with TRBJ2-1, with 13 nucleotides matching TRBD2. From germline, CDR1 is MNHEY and CDR2 SMNVEV (reference sequence). The CDR3 has 16 amino acids. J was trimmed by 2 bases and V by 3 bases; bases with no gene match: 1. CDR3 in DNA: TGTGCCAGCAGTTTTGGACTAGCGGGGGCCTACAATGAGCAGTTCTTC. Translated, it gives CASSFGLAGAYNEQFF.

The CDR3 spells CASSQTLRLEQYF. CDR3 coding DNA: TGCGCCAGCAGCCAGACTTTAAGGTTGGAGCAGTACTTC. The J gene is TRBJ2-7, the V gene TRBV4-3; D ambiguous. Germline lookup yields CDR1 LGHNA and CDR2 YSLEER. The CDR3 contains 13 residues. V dropped 3 bases and J dropped 7 bases, with 13 bases sitting between them.

This clone was observed a single time. The chain recombines TRBV15 with TRBJ2-2; no reliable D call. The CDR3 covers 13 residues. V was trimmed by 5 bases and J by 0 bases, leaving 4 bases between them. Germline-derived CDR1 and CDR2 are LNHNV and YYDKDF (reference sequence). This CDR3 reads CATSSANTGELFF. The CDR3 DNA reads TGTGCCACCAGCTCAGCGAACACCGGGGAGCTGTTTTTT.

This clone has ten or more counts. The chain has TRBV19 and TRBJ1-1; D not certain. The CDR3 runs to 11 residues. CDR1 is LNHDA, CDR2 SQIVND, per germline (reference sequence). Trimming shortened V by 7 bases and J by 2 bases, and 5 bases separated the two germline ends. The CDR3 sequence: CASTGNTEAFF. CDR3 nucleotides: TGTGCCAGTACCGGTAACACTGAAGCTTTCTTT.

The chain combines TRBV5-1 with TRBJ2-4, with 8 nucleotides matching TRBD1. The V gene's germline CDR1 is SGHRS and CDR2 YFSETQ. V lost 2 bases and J lost 1; bases outside the gene matches: 20. The CDR3 loop spans 21 amino acids. CDR3 in DNA: TGCGCCAGCAGCTTCAACTTGGCCCGGACAGGGTCGGGGCTGGCCAAAAACATTCAGTACTTC. Translation gives CASSFNLARTGSGLAKNIQYF.

The CDR3 sequence is CAWSFLAAGITDTQYF. The DNA of the CDR3 is TGTGCCTGGAGTTTCTTAGCCGCGGGGATCACAGATACGCAGTATTTT. The genes are TRBV30 and TRBJ2-3; possibly TRBD2 for D (6 bases). Trimming shortened V by 2 bases and J by 2 bases, and 17 bases separated the two germline ends. The CDR3 contains 16 residues. CDR1 and CDR2 from the germline V gene are GTSNPN and SVGIG (reference sequence).

V is TRBV29-1 and J is TRBJ1-4; TRBD1 is a possible D gene (6 bases). The CDR3 has 14 amino acids. Deletions cut 7 bases from V and 4 bases from J, with 16 bases between. Germline loops: CDR1 SQVTM, CDR2 ANQGSEA. The CDR3 DNA reads as TGCAGCGCGCACCTTCGAGGGGGTAATGAAAAACTGTTTTTT. Residues: CSAHLRGGNEKLFF.

This chain links TRBV11-3 with TRBJ2-7, with 8 bases lining up with TRBD1. CDR3 size: 19 residues. Per germline, CDR1 SGHNT and CDR2 YENEEA. Unmatched junction bases numbered 18, after V lost 1 base and J lost 4 bases. CDR3 sequence reads: CASSLGTGYHGCRIYEQYF. The CDR3 nucleotides read TGTGCCAGCAGCTTAGGGACAGGGTATCATGGGTGTAGGATTTACGAGCAGTACTTC.

This chain connects TRBV19 to TRBJ1-2, with D perhaps matching TRBD1 (6 bases). V lost 2 bases and J lost 1, with 20 bases in between. The CDR3 consists of 18 residues. Germline lookup yields CDR1 LNHDA and CDR2 SQIVND (reference sequence). The CDR3 protein is CASSISRQGPFRNYGYTF. DNA of the CDR3: TGTGCCAGTAGTATATCCCGCCAGGGGCCGTTTCGTAACTATGGCTACACCTTC.

This clone turned up a few times. The chain combines TRBV4-3 with TRBJ2-7; 12 bases match TRBD2. Trimming cost V 4 bases and J 4 bases; bases outside gene matches: 5. The CDR3 consists of 15 residues. Germline assignment: CDR1 LGHNA and CDR2 YSLEER. The CDR3 nucleotides read TGCGCCAGCAGCCGAGCGACTAGCGGGGGTTACGAGCAGTACTTC. Encoded protein: CASSRATSGGYEQYF.

The genes are TRBV24-1 and TRBJ2-5, with 13 nucleotides matching TRBD2. Germline V lookup: CDR1 KGHDR, CDR2 SFDVKD. This CDR3 is 17 amino acids long. V dropped 3 bases and J dropped 2; count of bases not matched to a gene: 5. In DNA, the CDR3 is TGTGCCACCAGTGATCAAAGACTAGCGGGGGGTCAAGAGACCCAGTACTTC. It codes for CATSDQRLAGGQETQYF.